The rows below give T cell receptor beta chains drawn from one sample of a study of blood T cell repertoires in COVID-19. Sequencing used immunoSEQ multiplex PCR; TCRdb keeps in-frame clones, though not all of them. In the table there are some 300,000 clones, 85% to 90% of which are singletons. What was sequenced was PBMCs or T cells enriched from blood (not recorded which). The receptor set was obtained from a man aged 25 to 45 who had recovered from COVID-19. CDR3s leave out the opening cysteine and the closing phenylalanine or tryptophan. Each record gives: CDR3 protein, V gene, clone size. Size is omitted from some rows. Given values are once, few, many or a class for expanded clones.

CDR3: ASSLASFAGGAGYT
V: TRBV5-1
size: few

CDR3: ASSLKGQGQISYEQY
V: TRBV27
size: NA

CDR3: ATSRRTDQYYGYT
V: TRBV24-1
size: NA

CDR3: ASSSAGYGYT
V: TRBV6-5
size: NA

CDR3: ASSIRTGGRLGPQH
V: TRBV19
size: NA

CDR3: AWSVGQAYEQY
V: TRBV30
size: NA

CDR3: ASSMRGNQPQH
V: TRBV19
size: NA

CDR3: ASRALPGTRRTYEQY
V: TRBV11-2
size: NA

CDR3: ASRSLRGPTNEKLF
V: TRBV28
size: NA

CDR3: SVATGASNQPQH
V: TRBV29-1
size: NA

CDR3: ASSFANTGELF
V: TRBV18
size: NA

CDR3: ASSPGPSRDRDDYGYT
V: TRBV6-6
size: NA

CDR3: SAQGSGELF
V: TRBV20-1
size: few

CDR3: ATSRTGDAREVGGYT
V: TRBV15
size: few

CDR3: ASSFGQTSYNEQF
V: TRBV7-6
size: NA

CDR3: AWRKPGGWGTEAF
V: TRBV30
size: NA

CDR3: ASSVTGLAGGPVF
V: TRBV9
size: NA

CDR3: ATSGSDRSSFGYGYT
V: TRBV24-1
size: NA

CDR3: ATSDLQGYNEQF
V: TRBV24-1
size: NA

CDR3: SVFRGSLGETQY
V: TRBV29-1
size: NA

CDR3: ASSSGGTGSYEQY
V: TRBV28
size: NA

CDR3: ASSQGLAGLYEQY
V: TRBV18
size: once

CDR3: SVEVRTGIPSYGYT
V: TRBV29-1
size: NA